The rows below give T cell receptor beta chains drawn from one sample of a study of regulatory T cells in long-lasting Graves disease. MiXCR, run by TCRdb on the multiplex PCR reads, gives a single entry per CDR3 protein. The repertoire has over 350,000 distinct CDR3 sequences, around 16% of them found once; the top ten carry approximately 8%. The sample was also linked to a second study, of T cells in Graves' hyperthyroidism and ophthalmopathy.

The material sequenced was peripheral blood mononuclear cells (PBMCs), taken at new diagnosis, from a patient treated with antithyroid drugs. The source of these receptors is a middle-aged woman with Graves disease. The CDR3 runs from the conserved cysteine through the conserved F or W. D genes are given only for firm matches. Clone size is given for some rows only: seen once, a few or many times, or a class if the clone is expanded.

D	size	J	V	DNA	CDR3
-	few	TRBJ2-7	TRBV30	TGTGCCTGGAGCCCATGGGCGGGCAGCGAACGGGGCTACGAGCAGTACTTC	CAWSPWAGSERGYEQYF
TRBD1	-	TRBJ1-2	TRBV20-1	TGCAGTGCCTTCCCCAGGACAGGGGGCCATGGCTACACCTTC	CSAFPRTGGHGYTF
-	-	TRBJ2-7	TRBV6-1	TGTGCCGGGCAGTCGGACTCCTACGAGCAGTACTTC	CAGQSDSYEQYF
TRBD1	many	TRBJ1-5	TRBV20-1	TGCAGTGCTGGGTTAACAGGGGGCAATCAGCCCCAGCATTTT	CSAGLTGGNQPQHF
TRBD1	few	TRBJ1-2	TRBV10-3	TGTGCCATCAGTGAGGGACAGGGCCGCCCTGGCTACACCTTC	CAISEGQGRPGYTF
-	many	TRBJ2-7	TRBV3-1	TGTGCCAGCAGCCAAGGGGACATCTACGAGCAGTACTTC	CASSQGDIYEQYF
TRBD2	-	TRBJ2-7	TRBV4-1	TGCGCCAGCAGCCAAGATTCATTTTCGCGGGAGGGTTCCGAGCAGTACTTC	CASSQDSFSREGSEQYF
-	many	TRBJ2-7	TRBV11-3	TGTGCCAGCAGCTTAGGACTGGGCGAGCAGTACTTC	CASSLGLGEQYF
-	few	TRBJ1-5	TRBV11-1	TGTGCCAGCAGCCCTGATGGGCAGTTCAATCAGCCCCAGCATTTT	CASSPDGQFNQPQHF
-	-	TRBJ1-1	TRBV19	TGTGCCAGTAGTATAGATTTGGTGGGCACTGAAGCTTTCTTT	CASSIDLVGTEAFF
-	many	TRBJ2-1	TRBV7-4	TGTGCCAGCAGCTTAGCCTGGGGAAGGTACAATGAGCAGTTCTTC	CASSLAWGRYNEQFF
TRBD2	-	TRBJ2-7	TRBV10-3	TGTGCCATCAATCCAGCGGGAGGGCCACGGTACTTC	CAINPAGGPRYF
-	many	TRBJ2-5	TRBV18	TGTGCCAGCTCACCAGACCAGACCCAGTACTTC	CASSPDQTQYF
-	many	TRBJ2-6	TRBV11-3	TGTGCCAGCAGCTCCCGCGGGACAGCCAGAACCTCTGGGGCCAACGTCCTGACTTTC	CASSSRGTARTSGANVLTF
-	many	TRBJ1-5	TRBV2	TGTGCCAGCAGCGAGGACCAACCTAGCAATCAGCCCCAGCATTTT	CASSEDQPSNQPQHF
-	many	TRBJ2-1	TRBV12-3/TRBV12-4	TGTGCCAGCAGTTCGGCGGGCAATGAGCAGTTCTTC	CASSSAGNEQFF
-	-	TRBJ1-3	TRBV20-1	TGCAGTGCTAGCCGACAGTCGTTGAGCGGAAACACCATATATTTT	CSASRQSLSGNTIYF
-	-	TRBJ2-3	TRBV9	TGTGCCAGCAGCGTTAGCGGGACAGTGGACACCGATACGCAGTATTTT	CASSVSGTVDTDTQYF
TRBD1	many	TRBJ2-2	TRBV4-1	TGCGCCAGCAGCCCGCAGACAGGGGACTACACCGGGGAGCTGTTTTTT	CASSPQTGDYTGELFF
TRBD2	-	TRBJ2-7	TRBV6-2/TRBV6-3	TGTGCCAGCAGTGAAGCGGCTAGCGGGAGTTTCCACGAGCAGTACTTC	CASSEAASGSFHEQYF
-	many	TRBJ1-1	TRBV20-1	TGCAGTGCTGCCGGACTAGAGAACACTGAAGCTTTCTTT	CSAAGLENTEAFF
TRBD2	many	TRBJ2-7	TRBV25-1	TGTGCCAGCAGTTCAACCGGGGCGGGAGCTAGATTTGAGCAGTACTTC	CASSSTGAGARFEQYF
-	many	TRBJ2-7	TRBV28	TGTGCCAGCAGTCCTCTCGGGGCAGAATCCTACGAGCAGTACTTC	CASSPLGAESYEQYF
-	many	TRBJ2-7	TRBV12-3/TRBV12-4	TGTGCCAGCAGTGGGACAACCTACGAGCAGTACTTC	CASSGTTYEQYF
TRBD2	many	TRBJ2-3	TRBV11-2	TGTGCCAGCAGCAAACAGGGGACTAGCGGGAGTATGCGGACAGATACGCAGTATTTT	CASSKQGTSGSMRTDTQYF
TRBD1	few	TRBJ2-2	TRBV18	TGTGCCAGCTCACGCTCACAGGGGACGAACACCGGGGAGCTGTTTTTT	CASSRSQGTNTGELFF
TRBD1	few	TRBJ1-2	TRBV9	TGTGCCAGCAGCTCCCTACAGGGGGCTGATGGCTACACCTTC	CASSSLQGADGYTF
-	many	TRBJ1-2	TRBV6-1	TGTGCCAGCAGCCCCGGGACCTTTTACTATGGCTACACCTTC	CASSPGTFYYGYTF
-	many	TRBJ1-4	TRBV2	TGTGCCAGCAGCAGGGGACGTGAAAAACTGTTTTTT	CASSRGREKLFF
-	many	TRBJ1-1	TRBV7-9	TGTGCCAGCAGCTTAATCGGCACTGAAGCTTTCTTT	CASSLIGTEAFF